This is a list of T cell receptor beta chains from one sample in a study of blood T cell repertoires in COVID-19. Only in-frame clones appear in the TCRdb table, and some are missing; sequencing was by immunoSEQ multiplex PCR. There are more than 65,000 clones in the sample; roughly 80% occur only once, and about 15% lies in the top ten. Sequencing was done on a sample of peripheral blood. Receptor source: a man between 60 and 75 years old with acute or convalescent COVID-19. CDR3s include the opening cysteine and the closing phenylalanine or tryptophan. D genes are given only for firm matches. Size values are once, few and many counts, or a class for expanded clones, and some rows have none.

clone_size d_call j_call v_call cdr3_aa cdr3_nt
- TRBD1 TRBJ1-1 TRBV7-3 CASSRQGNTEAFF TGTGCCAGCAGCCGACAGGGGAACACTGAAGCTTTCTTT
- - TRBJ1-2 TRBV4-2 CASSQDERTVSPYGYTF TGTGCCAGCAGCCAAGATGAAAGGACAGTCTCGCCCTATGGCTACACCTTC
- - TRBJ2-1 TRBV3-1/TRBV3-2 CASSPRRRSWSSYNEQFF TGTGCCAGCAGCCCGAGGAGGCGTTCCTGGAGCTCCTACAATGAGCAGTTCTTC
- - TRBJ2-2 TRBV5-4 CASSLGPPSFFAGELFF TGTGCCAGCAGCTTGGGCCCTCCCAGTTTTTTTGCCGGGGAGCTGTTTTTT
- - TRBJ2-2 TRBV4-3 CASSQDGGRVTAGELFF TGCGCCAGCAGCCAAGACGGGGGGCGGGTGACGGCCGGGGAGCTGTTTTTT
- - TRBJ2-5 TRBV27 CASSPSRLETQYF TGTGCCAGCAGCCCATCTAGGCTGGAGACCCAGTACTTC
- TRBD1 TRBJ1-1 TRBV9 CASSVTGGTEAFF TGTGCCAGCAGCGTCACAGGGGGCACTGAAGCTTTCTTT
- TRBD2 TRBJ2-5 TRBV4-1 CASSQASSGGLKTQYF TGCGCCAGCAGCCAAGCGTCTAGCGGGGGGTTAAAGACCCAGTACTTC
- - TRBJ1-1 TRBV10-1 CASRGQTNTEAFF TGCGCCAGCAGAGGACAGACTAACACTGAAGCTTTCTTT
- - TRBJ2-5 TRBV4-3 CASSQDTAQETQYF TGCGCCAGCAGCCAAGATACAGCCCAAGAGACCCAGTACTTC
- - TRBJ2-7 TRBV5-1 CASSLAPRPYEQYF TGCGCCAGCAGCTTGGCCCCCAGGCCCTACGAGCAGTACTTC
once TRBD2 TRBJ2-1 TRBV11-2 CASSSGTPDSYNEQFF TGTGCCAGCAGTAGCGGGACCCCCGACTCCTACAATGAGCAGTTCTTC
- - TRBJ1-5 TRBV5-1 CASSLTGNSNQPQHF TGCGCCAGCAGCCTAACAGGGAATAGCAATCAGCCCCAGCATTTT
- - TRBJ1-5 TRBV20-1 CSASRGGMSPQHF TGCAGTGCTAGTAGGGGTGGGATGTCCCCCCAGCATTTT
- - TRBJ1-5 TRBV7-2 CASSLRGTGNQPQHF TGTGCCAGCAGCTTAAGGGGTACAGGCAATCAGCCCCAGCATTTT
- - TRBJ1-2 TRBV25-1 CASSTMTANYGYTF TGTGCCAGCAGTACCATGACAGCTAACTATGGCTACACCTTC
- TRBD2 TRBJ2-2 TRBV6-1 CASSDNPELAGAAGELFF TGTGCCAGCAGTGATAATCCGGAGCTAGCGGGGGCAGCCGGGGAGCTGTTTTTT
- - TRBJ2-5 TRBV7-9 CASSLHNTQETQYF TGTGCCAGCAGCTTACATAACACCCAAGAGACCCAGTACTTC
- TRBD1 TRBJ2-3 TRBV5-1 CASSLVATGDGTDTQYF TGCGCCAGCAGCTTGGTGGCGACAGGGGACGGCACAGATACGCAGTATTTT
- - TRBJ1-1 TRBV5-4 CASSLASGTYKEAFF TGTGCCAGCAGCTTGGCCTCCGGGACATATAAAGAAGCTTTCTTT
once TRBD2 TRBJ2-7 TRBV25-1 CASSTLGGDEQYF TGTGCCAGCAGTACTCTCGGGGGGGACGAGCAGTACTTC
- - TRBJ2-2 TRBV6-5 CASSYSSGANTGELFF TGTGCCAGCAGTTACTCGAGCGGAGCGAACACCGGGGAGCTGTTTTTT
- - TRBJ2-4 TRBV2 CASSPSALGKAKNIQYF TGTGCCAGCAGCCCCTCCGCCCTAGGAAAAGCCAAAAACATTCAGTACTTC
- - TRBJ1-2 TRBV15 CATSRVDSSYTF TGTGCCACCAGCAGAGTTGACAGTAGCTACACCTTC
- TRBD1 TRBJ2-7 TRBV12-5 CASAVTGGSYEQYF TGTGCTAGTGCCGTGACAGGGGGCTCCTACGAGCAGTACTTC
- TRBD2 TRBJ2-1 TRBV7-2 CASSLEAGGRSYNEQFF TGTGCCAGCAGCTTAGAGGCGGGGGGGAGGTCCTACAATGAGCAGTTCTTC
- - TRBJ1-5 TRBV6-1 CASRERTASNSNQPQHF TGTGCCAGCAGAGAACGGACAGCCAGTAATAGCAATCAGCCCCAGCATTTT
few TRBD2 TRBJ2-5 TRBV20-1 CSASGGLAGEAQYF TGCAGTGCTAGTGGAGGACTAGCGGGTGAGGCCCAGTACTTC
- - TRBJ2-7 TRBV30 CAWSVQTGSFSEQYF TGTGCCTGGAGTGTCCAGACCGGGTCCTTTAGCGAGCAGTACTTC
- TRBD1 TRBJ1-1 TRBV11-1 CASRVRTGGVGTEAFF TGTGCCAGCAGGGTACGGACAGGGGGCGTTGGCACTGAAGCTTTCTTT
- - TRBJ1-4 TRBV11-2 CASSYTSGQLTNEKLFF TGTGCCAGCAGCTATACAAGTGGACAGCTAACTAATGAAAAACTGTTTTTT
- - TRBJ2-3 TRBV20-1 CSARARDTQYF TGCAGTGCTAGAGCGCGAGATACGCAGTATTTT
- TRBD1 TRBJ1-3 TRBV19 CASRTGEIGNTIYF TGTGCCAGTAGAACAGGGGAAATTGGAAACACCATATATTTT
once - TRBJ2-3 TRBV5-8 CASSLGRGLGTDTQYF TGTGCCAGCAGCTTGGGGAGGGGGCTAGGCACAGATACGCAGTATTTT
- TRBD1 TRBJ2-5 TRBV23-1 CAGTGTETQYF TGCGCCGGGACAGGGACGGAGACCCAGTACTTC
- - TRBJ2-7 TRBV4-2 CASSQGEGHYEQYF TGTGCCAGCAGCCAAGGCGAGGGCCACTACGAGCAGTACTTC
- - TRBJ1-5 TRBV6-5 CASSSGNQPQHF TGTGCCAGCAGCTCTGGCAATCAGCCCCAGCATTTT
- - TRBJ2-6 TRBV7-2 CASSLGPQGAGANVLTF TGTGCCAGCAGCTTAGGCCCGCAGGGTGCTGGGGCCAACGTCCTGACTTTC
- TRBD1 TRBJ1-1 TRBV5-1 CASSTAGQGSNTEAFF TGCGCCAGCAGCACCGCCGGACAGGGATCGAACACTGAAGCTTTCTTT
- - TRBJ1-5 TRBV7-2 CASSLQGNQPQHF TGTGCCAGCAGCTTGCAGGGCAATCAGCCCCAGCATTTT
- TRBD1 TRBJ1-5 TRBV7-9 CASSTGTAYQPQHF TGTGCCAGCAGCACGGGGACAGCATATCAGCCCCAGCATTTT